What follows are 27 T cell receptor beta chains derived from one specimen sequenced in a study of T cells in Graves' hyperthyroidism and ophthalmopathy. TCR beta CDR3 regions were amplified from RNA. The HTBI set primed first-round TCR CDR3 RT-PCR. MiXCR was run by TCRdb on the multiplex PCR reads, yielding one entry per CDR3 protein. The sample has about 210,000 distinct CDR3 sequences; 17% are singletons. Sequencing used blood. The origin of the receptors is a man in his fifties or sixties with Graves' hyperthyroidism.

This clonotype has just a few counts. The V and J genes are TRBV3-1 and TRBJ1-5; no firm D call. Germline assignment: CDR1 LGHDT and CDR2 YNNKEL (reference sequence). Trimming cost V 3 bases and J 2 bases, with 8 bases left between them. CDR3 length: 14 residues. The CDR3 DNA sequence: TGTGCCAGCAGCCAGCATGGGGGCAATCAGCCCCAGCATTTT. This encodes CASSQHGGNQPQHF.

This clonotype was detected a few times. The CDR3 DNA is TGTGCCAGCAGCCGCAACCCCCCCGATGGGACGGCCCTTAATGAAAAACTGTTTTTT. This codes for CASSRNPPDGTALNEKLFF. V and J are TRBV4-2 and TRBJ1-4, with D tentatively TRBD1 (5 bases). Germline V CDR1 and CDR2: LGHNA, YNFKEQ. Trimming removed 4 bases from V and 4 bases from J, with 25 bases in between. This CDR3 spans 19 amino acids.

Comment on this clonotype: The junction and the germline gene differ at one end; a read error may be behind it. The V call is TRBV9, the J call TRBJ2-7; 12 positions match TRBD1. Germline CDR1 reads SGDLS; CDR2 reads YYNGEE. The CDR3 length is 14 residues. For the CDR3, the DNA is TGTGCCAGCAGCGCGGGACAGGGGGCTTACGAGCGGTACTTC. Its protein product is CASSAGQGAYERYF.

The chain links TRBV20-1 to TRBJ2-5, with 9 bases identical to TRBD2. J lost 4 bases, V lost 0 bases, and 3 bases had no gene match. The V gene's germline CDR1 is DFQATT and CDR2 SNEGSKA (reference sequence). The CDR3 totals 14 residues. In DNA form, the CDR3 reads TGCAGTGCTAGAGATCTTAGCGGGAGAGAGACCCAGTACTTC. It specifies CSARDLSGRETQYF.

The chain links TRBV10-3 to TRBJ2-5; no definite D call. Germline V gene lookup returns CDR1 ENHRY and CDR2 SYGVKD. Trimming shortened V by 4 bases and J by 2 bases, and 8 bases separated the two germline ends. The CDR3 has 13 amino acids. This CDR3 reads CAISVEQQETQYF. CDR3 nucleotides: TGTGCCATCAGTGTAGAACAGCAAGAGACCCAGTACTTC.

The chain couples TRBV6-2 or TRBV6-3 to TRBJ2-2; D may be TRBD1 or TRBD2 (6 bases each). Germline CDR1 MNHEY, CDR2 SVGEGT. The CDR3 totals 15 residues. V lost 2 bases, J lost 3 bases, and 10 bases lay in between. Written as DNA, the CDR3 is TGTGCCAGCAGTTACCCGAGGGGGGACACCGGGGAGCTGTTTTTT. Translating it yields CASSYPRGDTGELFF.

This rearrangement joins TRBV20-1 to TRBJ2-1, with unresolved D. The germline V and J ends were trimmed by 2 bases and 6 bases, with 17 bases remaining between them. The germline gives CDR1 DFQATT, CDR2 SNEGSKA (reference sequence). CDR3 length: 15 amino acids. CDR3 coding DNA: TGCAGTGCTAGACCCTCCCCCGGCGCATTCAATGAGCAGTTCTTC. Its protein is CSARPSPGAFNEQFF.

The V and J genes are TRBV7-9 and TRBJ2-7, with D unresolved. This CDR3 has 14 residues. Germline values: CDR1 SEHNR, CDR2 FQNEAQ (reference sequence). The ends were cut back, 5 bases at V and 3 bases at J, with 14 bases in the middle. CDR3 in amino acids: CASSPETVSYEQYF. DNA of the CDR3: TGTGCCAGCAGCCCCGAAACCGTTAGCTACGAGCAGTACTTC.

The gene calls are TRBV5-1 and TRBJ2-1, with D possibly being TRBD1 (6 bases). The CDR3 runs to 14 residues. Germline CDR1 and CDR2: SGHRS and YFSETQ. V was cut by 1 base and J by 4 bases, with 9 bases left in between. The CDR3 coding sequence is TGCGCCAGCAGCTTGAAGGGGGATTACAATGAGCAGTTCTTC. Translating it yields CASSLKGDYNEQFF.

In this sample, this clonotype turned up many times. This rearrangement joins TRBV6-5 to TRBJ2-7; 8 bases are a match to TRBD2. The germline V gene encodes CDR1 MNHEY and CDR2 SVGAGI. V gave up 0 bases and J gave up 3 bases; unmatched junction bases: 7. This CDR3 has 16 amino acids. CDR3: CASSYSETSEFYEQYF. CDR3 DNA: TGTGCCAGCAGTTACTCAGAGACTAGCGAGTTCTACGAGCAGTACTTC.

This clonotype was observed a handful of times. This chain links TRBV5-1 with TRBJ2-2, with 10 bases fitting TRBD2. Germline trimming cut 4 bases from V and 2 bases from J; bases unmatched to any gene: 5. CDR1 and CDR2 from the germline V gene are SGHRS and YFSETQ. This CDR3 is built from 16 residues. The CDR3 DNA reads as TGCGCCAGCAGCCCACTAGCGGGGACCAACACCGGGGAGCTGTTTTTT. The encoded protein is CASSPLAGTNTGELFF.

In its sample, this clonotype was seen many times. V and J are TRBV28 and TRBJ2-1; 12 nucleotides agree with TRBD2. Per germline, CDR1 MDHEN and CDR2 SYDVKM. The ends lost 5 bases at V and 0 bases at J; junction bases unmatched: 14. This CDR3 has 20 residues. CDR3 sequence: CASSPGLGLAGRSSYNEQFF. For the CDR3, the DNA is TGTGCCAGCAGTCCAGGCCTAGGACTAGCGGGACGAAGCTCCTACAATGAGCAGTTCTTC.

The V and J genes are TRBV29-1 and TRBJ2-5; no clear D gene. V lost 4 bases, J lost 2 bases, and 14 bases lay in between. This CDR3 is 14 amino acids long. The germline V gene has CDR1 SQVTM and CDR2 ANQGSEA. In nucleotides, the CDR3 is TGCAGCGTTGGTGAGGTTGTCAGACAAGAGACCCAGTACTTC. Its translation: CSVGEVVRQETQYF.

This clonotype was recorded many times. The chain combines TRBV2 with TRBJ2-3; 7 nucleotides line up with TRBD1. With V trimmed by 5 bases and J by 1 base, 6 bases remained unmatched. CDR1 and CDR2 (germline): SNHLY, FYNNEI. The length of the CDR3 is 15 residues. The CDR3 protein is CASSPEDRRTDTQYF. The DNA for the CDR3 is TGTGCCAGCAGTCCCGAGGACAGGCGCACAGATACGCAGTATTTT.

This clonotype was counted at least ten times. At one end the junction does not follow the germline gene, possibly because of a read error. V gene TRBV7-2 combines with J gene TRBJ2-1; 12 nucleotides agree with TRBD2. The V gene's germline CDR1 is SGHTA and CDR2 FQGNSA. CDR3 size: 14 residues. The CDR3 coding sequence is TGCGCCAGCAGCTCTAGCGGGAGGGGAATTGAGCAGTTCTTC. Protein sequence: CASSSSGRGIEQFF. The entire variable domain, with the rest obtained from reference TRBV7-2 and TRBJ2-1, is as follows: GAGVSQSPSNKVTEKGKDVELRCDPISGHTALYWYRQSLGQGLEFLIYFQGNSAPDKSGLPSDRFSAERTGGSVSTLTIQRTQQEDSAVYLCASSSSGRGIEQFFGPGTRLTVL.

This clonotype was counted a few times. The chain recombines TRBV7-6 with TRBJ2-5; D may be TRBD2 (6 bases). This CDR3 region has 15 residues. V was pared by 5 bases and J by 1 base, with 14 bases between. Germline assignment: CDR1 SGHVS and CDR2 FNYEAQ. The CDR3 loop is CASSDYRRGQETQYF. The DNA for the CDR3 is TGTGCCAGCAGCGATTACAGGAGGGGCCAAGAGACCCAGTACTTC. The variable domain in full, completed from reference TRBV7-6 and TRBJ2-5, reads GAGVSQSPRYKVTKRGQDVALRCDPISGHVSLYWYRQALGQGPEFLTYFNYEAQQDKSGLPNDRFSAERPEGSISTLTIQRTEQRDSAMYRCASSDYRRGQETQYFGPGTRLLVL.

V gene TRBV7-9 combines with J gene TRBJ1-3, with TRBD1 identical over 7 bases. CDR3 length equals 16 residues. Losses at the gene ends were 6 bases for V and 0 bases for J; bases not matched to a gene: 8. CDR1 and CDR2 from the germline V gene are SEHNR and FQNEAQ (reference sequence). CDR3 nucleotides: TGTGCCAGCAGTCCCCAGGGGGACTACTCTGGAAACACCATATATTTT. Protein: CASSPQGDYSGNTIYF.

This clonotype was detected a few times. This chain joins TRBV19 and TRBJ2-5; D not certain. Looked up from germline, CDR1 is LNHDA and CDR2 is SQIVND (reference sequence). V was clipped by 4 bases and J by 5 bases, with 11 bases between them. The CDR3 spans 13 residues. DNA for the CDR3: TGTGCCAGTAGTACAAGCCTTCAGGAGACCCAGTACTTC. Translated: CASSTSLQETQYF.

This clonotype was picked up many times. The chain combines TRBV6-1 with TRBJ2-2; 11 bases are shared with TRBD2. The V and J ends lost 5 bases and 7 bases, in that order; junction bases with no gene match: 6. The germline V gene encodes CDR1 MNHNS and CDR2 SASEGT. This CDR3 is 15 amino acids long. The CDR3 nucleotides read TGTGCCAGCAGTCCAACTAGCGGGAGAGGCGGGGAGCTGTTTTTT. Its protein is CASSPTSGRGGELFF.

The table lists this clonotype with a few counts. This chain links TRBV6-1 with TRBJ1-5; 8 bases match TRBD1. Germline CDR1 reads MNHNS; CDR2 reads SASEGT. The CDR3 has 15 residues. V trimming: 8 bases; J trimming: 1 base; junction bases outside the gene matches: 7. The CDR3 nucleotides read TGTGCCAGCGGAGAACCAGGGGGCAGCAATCAGCCCCAGCATTTT. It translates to CASGEPGGSNQPQHF.

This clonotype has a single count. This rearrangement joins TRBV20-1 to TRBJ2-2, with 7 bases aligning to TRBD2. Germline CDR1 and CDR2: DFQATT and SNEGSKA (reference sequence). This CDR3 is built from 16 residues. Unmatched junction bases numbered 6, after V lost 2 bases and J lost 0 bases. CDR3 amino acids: CSARTPSGTNTGELFF. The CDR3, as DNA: TGCAGTGCTAGAACCCCTAGCGGAACGAACACCGGGGAGCTGTTTTTT.

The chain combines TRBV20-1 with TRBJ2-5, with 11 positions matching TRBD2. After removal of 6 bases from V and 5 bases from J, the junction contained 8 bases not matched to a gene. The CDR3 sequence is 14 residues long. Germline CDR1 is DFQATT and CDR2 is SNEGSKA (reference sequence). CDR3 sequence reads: CSARLAGGLETQYF. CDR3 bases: TGCAGTGCGCGTCTAGCGGGAGGTCTGGAGACCCAGTACTTC.

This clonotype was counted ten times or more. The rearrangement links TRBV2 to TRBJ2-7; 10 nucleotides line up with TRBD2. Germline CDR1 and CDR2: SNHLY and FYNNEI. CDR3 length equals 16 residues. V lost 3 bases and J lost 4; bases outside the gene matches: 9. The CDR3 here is CASSEVVLAGSYEQYF. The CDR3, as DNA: TGTGCCAGCAGTGAGGTGGTACTAGCGGGATCATACGAGCAGTACTTC.

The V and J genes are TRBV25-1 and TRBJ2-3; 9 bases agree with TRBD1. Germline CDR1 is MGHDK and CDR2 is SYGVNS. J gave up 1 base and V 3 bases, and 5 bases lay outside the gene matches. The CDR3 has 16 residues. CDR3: CASSDRTGVRTDTQYF. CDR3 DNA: TGTGCCAGCAGTGATAGGACAGGGGTCCGCACAGATACGCAGTATTTT. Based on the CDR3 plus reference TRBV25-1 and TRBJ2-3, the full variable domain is EADIYQTPRYLVIGTGKKITLECSQTMGHDKMYWYQQDPGMELHLIHYSYGVNSTEKGDLSSESTVSRIRTEHFPLTLESARPSHTSQYLCASSDRTGVRTDTQYFGPGTRLTVL.

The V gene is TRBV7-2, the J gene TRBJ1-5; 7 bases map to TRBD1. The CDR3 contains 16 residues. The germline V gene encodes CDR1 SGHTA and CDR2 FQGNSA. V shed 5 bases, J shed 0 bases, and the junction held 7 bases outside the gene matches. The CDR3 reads CASSRYQGDSNQPQHF. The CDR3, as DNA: TGTGCCAGCAGCCGTTACCAGGGGGATAGCAATCAGCCCCAGCATTTT.

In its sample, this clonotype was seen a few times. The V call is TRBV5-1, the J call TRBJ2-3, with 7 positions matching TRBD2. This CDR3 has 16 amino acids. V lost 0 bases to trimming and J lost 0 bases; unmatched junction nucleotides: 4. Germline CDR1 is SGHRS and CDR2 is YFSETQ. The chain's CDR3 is CASSLEGSGSTDTQYF. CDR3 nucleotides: TGCGCCAGCAGCTTGGAGGGTAGCGGGAGCACAGATACGCAGTATTTT.

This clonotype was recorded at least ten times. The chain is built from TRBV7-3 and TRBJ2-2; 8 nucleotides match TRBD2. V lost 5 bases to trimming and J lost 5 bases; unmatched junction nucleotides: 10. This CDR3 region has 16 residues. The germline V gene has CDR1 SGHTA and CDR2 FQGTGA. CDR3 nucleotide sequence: TGTGCCAGCAGCCGGCCGGGGGGGGTGGAAACCGGGGAGCTGTTTTTT. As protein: CASSRPGGVETGELFF. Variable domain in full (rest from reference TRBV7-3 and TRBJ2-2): GAGVSQTPSNKVTEKGKYVELRCDPISGHTALYWYRQSLGQGPEFLIYFQGTGAADDSGLPNDRFFAVRPEGSVSTLKIQRTERGDSAVYLCASSRPGGVETGELFFGEGSRLTVL.